The T cell receptor (beta chain) under discussion was sequenced for a study of blood T cell repertoires in COVID-19. Generated by immunoSEQ multiplex PCR, the TCRdb table keeps only in-frame clones and is missing some. The data contain around 160,000 clones, roughly 81% of them seen just once; the ten biggest clones take up 7% to 10%. Germline loops: CDR1 LNHDA, CDR2 SQIVND (reference sequence). The CDR3 contains 15 residues. V lost 3 bases and J lost 4, with 15 bases in between. The TCR was taken from a human donor with acute or convalescent COVID-19. The donor label of this sample is uncertain. The sequenced sample consisted of peripheral blood. The genes are TRBV19 and TRBJ1-1; possible D gene TRBD1, 6 bases. Here the CDR3 reads CASSIRRGATTEAFF. CDR3 sequence (DNA): TGTGCCAGTAGTATTCGCCGGGGGGCGACCACTGAAGCTTTCTTT.